This T cell receptor beta chain was found in a study of spatial heterogeneity in lung cancer. Time point: sample taken at primary tumor resection. Whole RNA came from tumor, nontumor lung or frozen PBMC and was sequenced without being sorted. The germline gives CDR1 DFQATT, CDR2 SNEGSKA (reference sequence). CDR3 length equals 13 residues. Trimming cost V 5 bases and J 10 bases; bases outside gene matches: 8. This clonotype was found a few times. One entry per CDR3 protein, called by TCRdb with MiXCR from the 5' RACE reads. This sample carries 43,000 or so distinct CDR3 sequences, 6.5% to 8.5% of them seen once, and the ten largest clones take around 43%.

The rearrangement joins TRBV20-1 to TRBJ1-6; 7 bases match TRBD1. This receptor was taken from a female donor with early-stage non-small cell lung cancer. This specimen consisted of PBMCs, obtained at surgery. DNA of the CDR3: TGCAGTGCTCGACAGGGTACTGCGTCACCCCTCCACTTT. This codes for CSARQGTASPLHF.